A selection of T cell receptor beta chains follows, all from one sample in a study of cytomegalovirus exposure and HLA in healthy donors. The repertoire was sequenced with immunoSEQ multiplex PCR; TCRdb's copy has only in-frame clones and lacks some. This sample has roughly 63,000 clones, with 71% found just once. The specimen sequenced was PBMCs. The receptors stem from a middle-aged man in good health and CMV-seropositive. Each CDR3 is given with its conserved first and last residue. A D gene is named only where the DNA matches it firmly. Part of the rows lack a size; the others show once, few, many or a class for expanded clones.

abundance	v_gene	d_gene	j_gene	CDR3nt	CDR3aa
-	TRBV4-2	-	TRBJ2-1	TGTGCCAGCGGCCAAGATCGGTACAATGAGCAGTTCTTC	CASGQDRYNEQFF
-	TRBV2	TRBD1	TRBJ2-7	TGTGCCAGCAGCCGGGACAGGGGTGCCGAGCAGTACTTC	CASSRDRGAEQYF
-	TRBV28	-	TRBJ2-5	TGTGCCAGCAGTACTCCCCAAGAGACCCAGTACTTC	CASSTPQETQYF
-	TRBV7-9	TRBD1	TRBJ1-1	TGTGCCAGCAGCTTACCCACCAGGACAGGGAACACTGAAGCTTTCTTT	CASSLPTRTGNTEAFF
few	TRBV19	TRBD1	TRBJ1-4	TGTGCCAGTAGTCTCGGGACAGGGGTTGAAAAACTGTTTTTT	CASSLGTGVEKLFF
-	TRBV5-5	-	TRBJ1-2	TGTGCCAGCAGATCGACAGGAGGTAACTATGGCTACACCTTC	CASRSTGGNYGYTF
-	TRBV27	TRBD1	TRBJ2-4	TGTGCCAGCAGTTTATCAGGACAGGGGGGTTTAGCCAGGAACATTCAGTACTTC	CASSLSGQGGLARNIQYF
-	TRBV30	-	TRBJ1-5	TGTGCCTGGAGTGTTGGTACGCCAGGGGCCACTCAGCCCCAGCATTTT	CAWSVGTPGATQPQHF
-	TRBV19	TRBD1	TRBJ1-2	TGTGCCAGTAGTATATTTTCGGGACAGGCTTTTCACTATGGCTACACCTTC	CASSIFSGQAFHYGYTF
-	TRBV6-5	-	TRBJ1-2	TGTGCCAGCAGTTACACACCCCAGGGATCGGACTATGGCTACACCTTC	CASSYTPQGSDYGYTF
-	TRBV19	-	TRBJ1-5	TGTGCCAGTATGGATCGTCAGGGGTATAGCAATCAGCCCCAGCATTTT	CASMDRQGYSNQPQHF